Included here is one T cell receptor (beta chain) sequence, with context. No antigen is known for it. The data were obtained in a study of chemoradiotherapy in HPV16-positive cancers. Study in general: Functional T-cell assays on a couple of HPV16-positive patients' cells defined candidate HPV-specific clones and common TCR motifs. Study results and limitations: HPV-responsive T-cell expansion during chemoradiotherapy was linked to improved recurrence-free survival in HPV16-positive patients.

The CDR3 contains 14 residues. V dropped 4 bases and J dropped 2; count of bases not matched to a gene: 3. CDR1 and CDR2 from the germline V gene are SGHRS and YFSETQ. Some clones are missing from TCRdb's copy, which holds only in-frame ones; the method was immunoSEQ multiplex PCR. The table records roughly 4,500 clones, less than 85% of them present only once. The TCR originated in a human donor with HPV-associated anogenital cancer. This chain connects TRBV5-1 to TRBJ2-7; 10 bases fit TRBD1. The sample here was tumor tissue, taken from a patient who underwent chemoradiotherapy. CDR3 in amino acids: CASSMDRGTYEQYF. The DNA of the CDR3 is TGCGCCAGCAGCATGGACAGGGGGACCTACGAGCAGTACTTC.